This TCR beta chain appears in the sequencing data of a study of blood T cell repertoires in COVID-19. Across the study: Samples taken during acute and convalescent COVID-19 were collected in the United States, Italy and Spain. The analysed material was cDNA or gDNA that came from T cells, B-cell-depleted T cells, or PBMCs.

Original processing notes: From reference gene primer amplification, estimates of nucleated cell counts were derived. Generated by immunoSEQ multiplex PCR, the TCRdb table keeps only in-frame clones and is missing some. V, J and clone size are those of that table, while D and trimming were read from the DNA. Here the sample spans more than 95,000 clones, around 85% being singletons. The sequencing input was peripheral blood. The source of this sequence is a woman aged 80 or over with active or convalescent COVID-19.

CDR3 protein: CATSDGGRGNEKLFF. The CDR3 DNA sequence: TGTGCCACCAGTGATGGTGGACGGGGGAATGAAAAACTGTTTTTT. This rearrangement joins TRBV24-1 to TRBJ1-4; tentative D call: TRBD1 (5 bases). V was trimmed by 3 bases and J by 5 bases, leaving 12 bases between them. The CDR3 contains 15 residues. Germline V gene data show CDR1 as KGHDR and CDR2 as SFDVKD.